Shown below are 12 T cell receptor beta chains from a single sample sequenced in a study of T cells in Graves' hyperthyroidism and ophthalmopathy. TCR beta CDR3 regions were amplified from RNA. A set of HTBI primers served as the primers for a first-round RT-PCR of the TCR CDR3. TCRdb reprocessed the multiplex PCR reads with MiXCR, giving one entry per CDR3 protein. Of about 570,000 distinct CDR3 sequences in the sample, about half are singletons; the top ten hold roughly 19%. The sequenced sample was peripheral blood or thyroid tissue (not recorded which). Every receptor here comes from an adult woman with Graves' disease, either hyperthyroidism or ophthalmopathy (not recorded which).

This clonotype was seen repeatedly, ten times or more. V usage is TRBV7-9 and J usage is TRBJ2-3, with TRBD1 matching 9 bases. The CDR3 has 14 amino acids. V was pared by 6 bases and J by 4 bases, with 5 bases of the junction left unmatched. In germline, CDR1 is SEHNR, CDR2 FQNEAQ (reference sequence). The CDR3 DNA follows: TGTGCCAGCAGATGGGACAGGGTTCCAGATACGCAGTATTTT. Residues: CASRWDRVPDTQYF.

The V gene is TRBV7-9, the J gene TRBJ2-7; D might be TRBD2 (5 bases). The CDR3 extends over 15 amino acids. From germline, CDR1 is SEHNR and CDR2 FQNEAQ (reference sequence). V gave up 9 bases and J gave up 4 bases, with 22 bases separating them. As DNA, the CDR3 is TGTGCCAGTAGTGTCGCAGGCGGGCTCCCTTACGAGCAGTACTTC. This codes for CASSVAGGLPYEQYF.

This clonotype showed up just a few times. V gene TRBV25-1 combines with J gene TRBJ1-6; a weak D match, TRBD1 (6 bases). V was pared by 10 bases and J by 4 bases, with 17 bases between. This CDR3 spans 15 amino acids. Germline V gives CDR1 MGHDK, CDR2 SYGVNS. CDR3 sequence (DNA): TGTGCCAAAAGGAGGGGGGCGCCTTATAATTCACCCCTCCACTTT. Its translation: CAKRRGAPYNSPLHF.

This clonotype was seen many times. The V call is TRBV5-1, the J call TRBJ1-4; perhaps TRBD1 as D (6 bases). Between the trimmed V and J ends, which lost 2 bases and 4 bases, there was a span of 9 bases. This CDR3 has 14 residues. Germline CDR1 SGHRS, CDR2 YFSETQ. The CDR3 spells CASSLSQGNEKLFF. The CDR3 DNA reads as TGCGCCAGCAGCTTATCACAGGGTAATGAAAAACTGTTTTTT.

In this sample, this clonotype turned up many times. The chain employs TRBV20-1 and TRBJ1-1; D gene unclear. Germline V lookup: CDR1 DFQATT, CDR2 SNEGSKA (reference sequence). Trimming cost V 0 bases and J 4 bases, with 12 bases left between them. This CDR3 comprises 14 residues. The CDR3 bases are TGCAGTGCTAGAGACGTAAATGCGGGCACTGAAGCTTTCTTT. Its protein product is CSARDVNAGTEAFF.

As to this clonotype: Compared with germline, one end of the junction differs, possibly owing to a read error. This chain connects TRBV7-6 to TRBJ1-4; D is ambiguous. Germline V gene data show CDR1 as SGHVS and CDR2 as FNYEAQ. The CDR3 length is 17 residues. The CDR3: CASGFRSLQTHGEKLLF. The CDR3 DNA reads TGTGCCAGCGGCTTTCGCAGCCTGCAGACCCATGGGGAAAAACTGCTTTTT.

This clonotype was counted between two and nine times. The chain is built from TRBV7-8 and TRBJ1-5; 8 positions match TRBD1. Germline V lookup: CDR1 SGHVS, CDR2 FQNEAQ. V lost 1 base, J lost 7 bases, and 3 bases stayed unmatched. This CDR3 contains 14 residues. For the CDR3, the DNA is TGTGCCAGCAGCTTAGGGACAGGGCAACAGCCCCAGCATTTT. It yields the protein CASSLGTGQQPQHF.

The V call is TRBV9, the J call TRBJ1-1; D unresolved. V was pared by 4 bases and J by 7 bases, with 17 bases between. Germline CDR1 is SGDLS and CDR2 is YYNGEE. This CDR3 contains 14 residues. CDR3 DNA sequence: TGTGCCAGCAGCCCACCTCGACGGAGTCATGAAGCTTTCTTT. Protein: CASSPPRRSHEAFF.

This chain uses TRBV29-1 with TRBJ1-5; D unclear. The CDR3 has 12 residues. V was pared by 5 bases and J by 6 bases, with 11 bases between. In germline, CDR1 is SQVTM, CDR2 ANQGSEA. The chain's CDR3 is CSVLAVGQPQHF. CDR3 DNA: TGCAGCGTTCTTGCGGTCGGTCAGCCCCAGCATTTT.

CDR3 in amino acids: CAISESVGQGSSYNEQFF. CDR3 sequence (DNA): TGTGCCATCAGTGAGTCGGTGGGACAGGGGAGCTCCTACAATGAGCAGTTCTTC. The chain couples TRBV10-3 to TRBJ2-1; 10 bases line up with TRBD1. Germline V gene data show CDR1 as ENHRY and CDR2 as SYGVKD. With 0 bases clipped from V and 0 bases from J, the junction kept 5 bases outside the gene matches. The CDR3 is 18 amino acids.

CDR3 sequence reads: CASSPPLGLAGGGTGELFF. The CDR3 DNA reads as TGTGCCAGCAGCCCCCCCCTCGGACTAGCGGGAGGGGGCACCGGGGAGCTGTTTTTT. The chain employs TRBV9 and TRBJ2-2; 15 nucleotides align to TRBD2. CDR1 is SGDLS, CDR2 YYNGEE, per germline. J was trimmed by 4 bases and V by 4 bases; bases with no gene match: 11. The CDR3 has 19 amino acids.

The sample holds one count of this clonotype. The chain joins TRBV2 to TRBJ1-5, with 7 positions matching TRBD1. The CDR3 contains 14 residues. V trimming: 6 bases; J trimming: 6 bases; junction bases outside the gene matches: 8. The germline gives CDR1 SNHLY, CDR2 FYNNEI. CDR3 sequence: CASSGGGAGQPQHF. CDR3 sequence (DNA): TGTGCCAGCAGCGGAGGGGGCGCGGGTCAGCCCCAGCATTTT.